A single sample gave rise to the 9 T cell receptor beta chains below, sequenced in a study of T cells in localized non-small cell lung cancer. Libraries were prepared by immunoSEQ multiplex PCR; TCRdb keeps only in-frame clonotypes and omits some of them. Among over 25,000 clones, around 80% were seen once, and the ten largest hold about 16%. The material sequenced was peripheral blood, taken before any cancer treatment. The source is a male donor older than 55 with stage III squamous cell lung carcinoma.

The genes are TRBV7-9 and TRBJ2-5; D is perhaps TRBD1 (7 bases). The DNA end is a closer match to TRBJ2-7, so the J assignment may be wrong. CDR1 SEHNR and CDR2 FQNEAQ come from the germline V gene (reference sequence). This CDR3 comprises 14 residues. In nucleotides, the CDR3 is TGTGCCAGCAGCTTCATGACAGGGAGGTACGAGCAGTACTTC. It specifies CASSFMTGRYEQYF.

The V call is TRBV9, the J call TRBJ2-7; possibly TRBD1 for D (6 bases). Between the trimmed V and J ends, which lost 2 bases and 6 bases, there was a span of 15 bases. The CDR3 has 14 amino acids. Per germline, CDR1 SGDLS and CDR2 YYNGEE. CDR3 DNA: TGTGCCAGCAGCGTTTACCACAGGGAAAGCGAGCAGTACTTC. Translating it yields CASSVYHRESEQYF.

This clone has more than one count but fewer than ten. The chain couples TRBV7-2 to TRBJ2-1; a possible D gene is TRBD2 (6 bases). Germline lookup yields CDR1 SGHTA and CDR2 FQGNSA. The CDR3 contains 15 residues. Trimming shortened V by 2 bases and J by 6 bases, and 14 bases separated the two germline ends. CDR3 region: CASSLQAISGNEQFF. The DNA of the CDR3 is TGTGCCAGCAGCTTACAGGCAATTAGCGGCAATGAGCAGTTCTTC.

This chain joins TRBV9 and TRBJ1-5; no definite D call. Between the trimmed V and J ends, which lost 0 bases and 4 bases, there was a span of 5 bases. From germline, CDR1 is SGDLS and CDR2 YYNGEE. The CDR3 has 13 residues. Here the CDR3 DNA reads TGTGCCAGCAGCGTAGACCCGAATCAGCCCCAGCATTTT. It is translated as CASSVDPNQPQHF.

This sequence joins TRBV2 and TRBJ2-3; TRBD2 matches at 9 bases. With 7 bases clipped from V and 3 bases from J, the junction kept 2 bases outside the gene matches. This CDR3 spans 13 amino acids. Germline loops: CDR1 SNHLY, CDR2 FYNNEI. The CDR3 region has the DNA TGTGCCAGCACTAGCGGGGCTACAGATACGCAGTATTTT. Translating it yields CASTSGATDTQYF.

This clone was recorded only once. CDR3 coding DNA: TGTGCCAGCAGCCCCCGGACTAGCGGGAGGCTATACAATGAGCAGTTCTTC. As protein: CASSPRTSGRLYNEQFF. The chain links TRBV7-6 to TRBJ2-1; 14 nucleotides match TRBD2. The germline V gene has CDR1 SGHVS and CDR2 FNYEAQ. This CDR3 has 17 amino acids. After removal of 5 bases from V and 4 bases from J, the junction contained 7 bases not matched to a gene.

The rearrangement uses TRBV9 and TRBJ1-2; 7 nucleotides agree with TRBD1. This CDR3 contains 14 residues. CDR1 is SGDLS and CDR2 is YYNGEE in the germline V gene. V trimming: 4 bases; J trimming: 8 bases; junction bases outside the gene matches: 11. The DNA for the CDR3 is TGTGCCAGCAGCTCAAAAGACAGAGGGGGCGGCTACACCTTC. It specifies CASSSKDRGGGYTF.

The chain joins TRBV4-2 to TRBJ2-5; weak D call: TRBD1 (5 bases). Germline V CDR1 and CDR2: LGHNA, YNFKEQ. CDR3 length: 14 residues. The V gene lost 4 bases and the J gene lost 1 base, with 10 bases spanning the gap. For the CDR3, the DNA is TGTGCCAGCAGCCCTAAGACAGTCCAAGAGACCCAGTACTTC. Its protein is CASSPKTVQETQYF.

The V call is TRBV6-5, the J call TRBJ2-7; D uncertain. The CDR3 runs 11 residues. Between the trimmed V and J ends, which lost 6 bases and 4 bases, there was a span of 7 bases. Germline V gene sequence: CDR1 MNHEY, CDR2 SVGAGI. CDR3 in amino acids: CASRQTYEQYF. CDR3 DNA: TGTGCCAGCAGGCAGACATACGAGCAGTACTTC.